This is a list of T cell receptor beta chains from one sample in a study of OX40 agonist ivuxolimab in advanced cancers. The data were produced by immunoSEQ multiplex PCR, yet TCRdb's version contains in-frame clones alone and is incomplete. The sample carries approximately 90,000 clones, about 91% recorded once. The material sequenced was CD4+ or CD8+ T cells sorted from blood, taken in a trial of the OX40 agonist ivuxolimab. These receptors were obtained from an adult with an advanced solid tumor such as melanoma, head and neck, liver or kidney cancer. The CDR3 runs from the conserved cysteine through the conserved F or W. The D gene is left open where the match is weak. Expanded clones get a size class; other rows say once, few or many, or leave the size out.

CDR3nt: TGCGCCAGCAGCCAAGATTTTCCGCGACAGGGGTTCGAGCAGTACTTC
CDR3aa: CASSQDFPRQGFEQYF
j_gene: TRBJ2-7
v_gene: TRBV4-3
d_gene: TRBD1
abundance: -

CDR3nt: TGTGCCAGCAGTTCCCTCGGGACTAGCGGGAGGAGCGAGCAGTTCTTC
CDR3aa: CASSSLGTSGRSEQFF
j_gene: TRBJ2-1
v_gene: TRBV28
d_gene: TRBD2
abundance: -

CDR3nt: TGTGCCAGCAGCGTGCAAGCGGGACAGGGGACGGACAATGAGCAGTTCTTC
CDR3aa: CASSVQAGQGTDNEQFF
j_gene: TRBJ2-1
v_gene: TRBV7-3
d_gene: TRBD1
abundance: -

CDR3nt: TGTGCCAGCACTCTCAGGGTCGCCTATAATTCACCCCTCCACTTT
CDR3aa: CASTLRVAYNSPLHF
j_gene: TRBJ1-6
v_gene: TRBV28
d_gene: -
abundance: -

CDR3nt: TGTGCCAGCAGCTTAGCAGGGGCAACTGAAGCTTTCTTT
CDR3aa: CASSLAGATEAFF
j_gene: TRBJ1-1
v_gene: TRBV11-2
d_gene: -
abundance: -

CDR3nt: TGTGCCAGCAGCAAAACCGGGACAGGGACCACCGGGGAGCTGTTTTTT
CDR3aa: CASSKTGTGTTGELFF
j_gene: TRBJ2-2
v_gene: TRBV7-3
d_gene: TRBD1
abundance: -

CDR3nt: TGTGCCAGCAGCTTAGATCGCAGGGTCGGTGGAAAACTGTTTTTT
CDR3aa: CASSLDRRVGGKLFF
j_gene: TRBJ1-4
v_gene: TRBV11-2
d_gene: -
abundance: -

CDR3nt: TGTGCCAGCAGTGAACCGGGGGCTGTCTACGAGCAGTACTTC
CDR3aa: CASSEPGAVYEQYF
j_gene: TRBJ2-7
v_gene: TRBV6-1
d_gene: -
abundance: -

CDR3nt: TGTGCCAGCGGAGGGACAAGAGCATATGGCTACACCTTC
CDR3aa: CASGGTRAYGYTF
j_gene: TRBJ1-2
v_gene: TRBV28
d_gene: -
abundance: few

CDR3nt: TGTGCCAGCAGCGTCGCCGTACTGCCGGGAGAGACCCAGTACTTC
CDR3aa: CASSVAVLPGETQYF
j_gene: TRBJ2-5
v_gene: TRBV9
d_gene: -
abundance: -

CDR3nt: TGTGCCGGGGGACTACACGGCAATCAGCCCCAGCATTTT
CDR3aa: CAGGLHGNQPQHF
j_gene: TRBJ1-5
v_gene: TRBV30
d_gene: -
abundance: -

CDR3nt: TGTGCCAGCAGCAGGACAGGGGGAAGTGTGGGCGGGGAGCTGTTTTTT
CDR3aa: CASSRTGGSVGGELFF
j_gene: TRBJ2-2
v_gene: TRBV2
d_gene: TRBD1
abundance: -

CDR3nt: TGTGCCAGCAGCTTTACTGACACAGATACGCAGTATTTT
CDR3aa: CASSFTDTDTQYF
j_gene: TRBJ2-3
v_gene: TRBV5-6
d_gene: -
abundance: -

CDR3nt: TGTGCCTGGAGTGTACCCGGAGGCTACACCTTC
CDR3aa: CAWSVPGGYTF
j_gene: TRBJ1-2
v_gene: TRBV30
d_gene: -
abundance: -

CDR3nt: TGTGCCAGCAGCTCGGCGGGGGTGGGACGGCGACTACAAGAGACCCAGTACTTC
CDR3aa: CASSSAGVGRRLQETQYF
j_gene: TRBJ2-5
v_gene: TRBV5-4
d_gene: TRBD2
abundance: once

CDR3nt: TGCGCCAGCAGCCTCCTACCTGTCTTAGGCAGTTTCTCTGGAAACACCATATATTTT
CDR3aa: CASSLLPVLGSFSGNTIYF
j_gene: TRBJ1-3
v_gene: TRBV4-1
d_gene: -
abundance: -

CDR3nt: TGTGCCAGCAGCTCCGGGGGACTAGTACGCAATGAGCAGTTCTTC
CDR3aa: CASSSGGLVRNEQFF
j_gene: TRBJ2-1
v_gene: TRBV27
d_gene: TRBD2
abundance: -

CDR3nt: TGTGCCAGCAGCCCCAGGAACAGACCAAATACCGGGGAGCTGTTTTTT
CDR3aa: CASSPRNRPNTGELFF
j_gene: TRBJ2-2
v_gene: TRBV7-2
d_gene: -
abundance: once

CDR3nt: TGTGCCAGCAGCTTGGACGGGGCCTCTGGAAACACCATATATTTT
CDR3aa: CASSLDGASGNTIYF
j_gene: TRBJ1-3
v_gene: TRBV5-8
d_gene: -
abundance: -

CDR3nt: TGTGCCAGCAAGGCATATAGGTTGAACACTGAAGCTTTCTTT
CDR3aa: CASKAYRLNTEAFF
j_gene: TRBJ1-1
v_gene: TRBV28
d_gene: -
abundance: -

CDR3nt: TGTGCCTCCGGAACCGGGACAGGGTTCTACGAGCAGTACTTC
CDR3aa: CASGTGTGFYEQYF
j_gene: TRBJ2-7
v_gene: TRBV10-3
d_gene: TRBD1
abundance: -

CDR3nt: TGTGCCAGCACCTATCGGGGGGCCAACGTCCTGACTTTC
CDR3aa: CASTYRGANVLTF
j_gene: TRBJ2-6
v_gene: TRBV2
d_gene: -
abundance: once

CDR3nt: TGTGCCATCAGTGGTAATGGGGATACGCAGTATTTT
CDR3aa: CAISGNGDTQYF
j_gene: TRBJ2-3
v_gene: TRBV10-3
d_gene: -
abundance: -

CDR3nt: TGTGCCAGCAGCTTTTATGCTGGCGGGAGGGCGGACACCGGGGAGCTGTTTTTT
CDR3aa: CASSFYAGGRADTGELFF
j_gene: TRBJ2-2
v_gene: TRBV6-4
d_gene: TRBD2
abundance: -

CDR3nt: TGCACCAGCAGCCCCCCAGGAACTAGCGGTAACTCCTACGAGCAGTACTTC
CDR3aa: CTSSPPGTSGNSYEQYF
j_gene: TRBJ2-7
v_gene: TRBV1
d_gene: -
abundance: -

CDR3nt: TGTGCCAGCAACGGGTGGGGCAATCAGCCCCAGCATTTT
CDR3aa: CASNGWGNQPQHF
j_gene: TRBJ1-5
v_gene: TRBV28
d_gene: -
abundance: -

CDR3nt: TGTGCCACCGCAGATGGGCCTGTTGAAAAACTGTTTTTT
CDR3aa: CATADGPVEKLFF
j_gene: TRBJ1-4
v_gene: TRBV15
d_gene: -
abundance: -

CDR3nt: TGTGCCAGCTCCGGGCCTGGCCACTATGGCTACACCTTC
CDR3aa: CASSGPGHYGYTF
j_gene: TRBJ1-2
v_gene: TRBV28
d_gene: -
abundance: -

CDR3nt: TGTGCCAGCAGCTCCTACTTCCAGAAGTCTGGAAACACCATATATTTT
CDR3aa: CASSSYFQKSGNTIYF
j_gene: TRBJ1-3
v_gene: TRBV7-3
d_gene: -
abundance: -

CDR3nt: TGTGCCAGCAGTTTAGAGGCAGGGACCCACGGCTACACCTTC
CDR3aa: CASSLEAGTHGYTF
j_gene: TRBJ1-2
v_gene: TRBV27
d_gene: -
abundance: -

CDR3nt: TGTGCCAGTGCAAAGCAACCCTACAATGAGCAGTTCTTC
CDR3aa: CASAKQPYNEQFF
j_gene: TRBJ2-1
v_gene: TRBV19
d_gene: -
abundance: -

CDR3nt: TGTGCCAGCAGCGTAGGTCCCGACAATGAGCAGTTCTTC
CDR3aa: CASSVGPDNEQFF
j_gene: TRBJ2-1
v_gene: TRBV9
d_gene: -
abundance: -

CDR3nt: TGCGCCAGCAGCTTGGCCCCTGGCGGGGAGCTGTTTTTT
CDR3aa: CASSLAPGGELFF
j_gene: TRBJ2-2
v_gene: TRBV5-1
d_gene: -
abundance: -

CDR3nt: TGTGCCAGCAGCAAACCCGTGCGGCAGATCCAAGAGACCCAGTACTTC
CDR3aa: CASSKPVRQIQETQYF
j_gene: TRBJ2-5
v_gene: TRBV21-1
d_gene: -
abundance: -

CDR3nt: TGTGCCAGTAGTATCGGCAGCCTCACTAGCGGGATCAGAAATGAGCAGTTCTTC
CDR3aa: CASSIGSLTSGIRNEQFF
j_gene: TRBJ2-1
v_gene: TRBV19
d_gene: TRBD2
abundance: -

CDR3nt: TGTGCCAGCAGAGATTCCCTCTACCAAAACATTCAGTACTTC
CDR3aa: CASRDSLYQNIQYF
j_gene: TRBJ2-4
v_gene: TRBV2
d_gene: -
abundance: -

CDR3nt: TGTGCCAGCAGCGCTCAACAAGACCCTGGAGCTTTCTTT
CDR3aa: CASSAQQDPGAFF
j_gene: TRBJ1-1
v_gene: TRBV11-1
d_gene: -
abundance: once

CDR3nt: TGTGCCATCAGTGATAGGCGACGGTCTAATGAAAAACTGTTTTTT
CDR3aa: CAISDRRRSNEKLFF
j_gene: TRBJ1-4
v_gene: TRBV10-3
d_gene: -
abundance: -

CDR3nt: TGTGCCAGCAGAGAACCTACAGGGTCGCGTAAGCAGTACTTC
CDR3aa: CASREPTGSRKQYF
j_gene: TRBJ2-7
v_gene: TRBV6-5
d_gene: -
abundance: -

CDR3nt: TGTGCCAGCAGCAAAGCCGGGGACCTTGGCACTGAAGCTTTCTTT
CDR3aa: CASSKAGDLGTEAFF
j_gene: TRBJ1-1
v_gene: TRBV21-1
d_gene: -
abundance: -

CDR3nt: TGCGCCAGCAGTCAAGTAGGGACTAGCGGTAACAATGAGCAGTTCTTC
CDR3aa: CASSQVGTSGNNEQFF
j_gene: TRBJ2-1
v_gene: TRBV23-1
d_gene: TRBD2
abundance: once

CDR3nt: TGTGCCAGCAGTGATAACTATGAAAAACTGTTTTTT
CDR3aa: CASSDNYEKLFF
j_gene: TRBJ1-4
v_gene: TRBV25-1
d_gene: -
abundance: -

CDR3nt: TGTGCCAGCAGTGAAGGGTCCAGGCCACCGTCCTACGAGCAGTACTTC
CDR3aa: CASSEGSRPPSYEQYF
j_gene: TRBJ2-7
v_gene: TRBV6-1
d_gene: -
abundance: -

CDR3nt: TGTGCCAGCAGCCCAGGACAGGGTGGATGGAACATTCAGTACTTC
CDR3aa: CASSPGQGGWNIQYF
j_gene: TRBJ2-4
v_gene: TRBV7-2
d_gene: TRBD1
abundance: -

CDR3nt: TGTGCCAGCAGCGTCGCGGGAGCGGGAAGGGAGACCCAGTACTTC
CDR3aa: CASSVAGAGRETQYF
j_gene: TRBJ2-5
v_gene: TRBV28
d_gene: TRBD2
abundance: -

CDR3nt: TGTGCCAGCTCACCACCCGGGACAGTCGAGAGGGGCTACACCTTC
CDR3aa: CASSPPGTVERGYTF
j_gene: TRBJ1-2
v_gene: TRBV18
d_gene: TRBD1
abundance: -

CDR3nt: TGTGCCAGCAGCCCCCCCCCGGGCCAGTGGGAGACCCAGTACTTC
CDR3aa: CASSPPPGQWETQYF
j_gene: TRBJ2-5
v_gene: TRBV7-2
d_gene: -
abundance: -

CDR3nt: TGTGCCAGCAGCTTGGGGACAGGGATAAATGAAAAACTGTTTTTT
CDR3aa: CASSLGTGINEKLFF
j_gene: TRBJ1-4
v_gene: TRBV7-8
d_gene: TRBD1
abundance: -

CDR3nt: TGTGCCTGGATTTGGGAGGGCTCCTATGGCTACACCTTC
CDR3aa: CAWIWEGSYGYTF
j_gene: TRBJ1-2
v_gene: TRBV30
d_gene: -
abundance: -

CDR3nt: TGTGCCAGCAGCGGGAGCGGGACCGAGCAGTACTTC
CDR3aa: CASSGSGTEQYF
j_gene: TRBJ2-7
v_gene: TRBV11-2
d_gene: TRBD2
abundance: -

CDR3nt: TGTGCCATCAGTGAAGGACAGTGGAACACCGGGGAGCTGTTTTTT
CDR3aa: CAISEGQWNTGELFF
j_gene: TRBJ2-2
v_gene: TRBV10-3
d_gene: -
abundance: -

CDR3nt: TGTGCCAGCAGCGCGGACCTATCCTATGGCTACACCTTC
CDR3aa: CASSADLSYGYTF
j_gene: TRBJ1-2
v_gene: TRBV9
d_gene: -
abundance: -

CDR3nt: TGTGCCAGCAAGAGGGAAAGGGACGAGCAGTACTTC
CDR3aa: CASKRERDEQYF
j_gene: TRBJ2-7
v_gene: TRBV2
d_gene: -
abundance: -

CDR3nt: TGTGCCAGCAGCCAAGGGGCGGTCTCCTACGAGCAGTACTTC
CDR3aa: CASSQGAVSYEQYF
j_gene: TRBJ2-7
v_gene: TRBV4-2
d_gene: -
abundance: -

CDR3nt: TGTGCCAGTAGTCCACGTCCAGGAGTAGGGGAGCAGTACTTC
CDR3aa: CASSPRPGVGEQYF
j_gene: TRBJ2-7
v_gene: TRBV19
d_gene: -
abundance: -